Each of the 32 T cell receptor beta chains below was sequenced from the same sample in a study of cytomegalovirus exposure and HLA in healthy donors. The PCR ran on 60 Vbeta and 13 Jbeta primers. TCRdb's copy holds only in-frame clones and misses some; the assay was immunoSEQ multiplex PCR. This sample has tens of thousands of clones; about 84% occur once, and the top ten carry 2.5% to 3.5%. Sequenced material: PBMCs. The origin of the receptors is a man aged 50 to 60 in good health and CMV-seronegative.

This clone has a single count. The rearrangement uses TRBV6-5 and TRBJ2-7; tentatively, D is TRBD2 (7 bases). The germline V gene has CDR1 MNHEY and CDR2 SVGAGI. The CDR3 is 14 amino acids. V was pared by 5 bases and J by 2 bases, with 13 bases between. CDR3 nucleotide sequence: TGTGCCAGCAGTACCCGGCGGGGGCCCTACGAGCAGTACTTC. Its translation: CASSTRRGPYEQYF.

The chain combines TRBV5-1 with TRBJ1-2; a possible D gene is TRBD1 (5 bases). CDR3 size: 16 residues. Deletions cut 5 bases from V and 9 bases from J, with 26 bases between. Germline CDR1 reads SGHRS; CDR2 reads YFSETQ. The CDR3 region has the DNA TGCGCCAGCAGTTCGGGGGTCCCAGGGCCGTTAGTGAGCTACACCTTC. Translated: CASSSGVPGPLVSYTF.

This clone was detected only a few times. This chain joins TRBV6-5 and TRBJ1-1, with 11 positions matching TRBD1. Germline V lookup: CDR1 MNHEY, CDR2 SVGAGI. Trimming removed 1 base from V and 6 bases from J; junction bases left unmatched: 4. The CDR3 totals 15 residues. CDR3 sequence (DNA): TGTGCCAGCAGTTACTGGTGGACAGGGGGCTCTGAAGCTTTCTTT. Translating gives CASSYWWTGGSEAFF.

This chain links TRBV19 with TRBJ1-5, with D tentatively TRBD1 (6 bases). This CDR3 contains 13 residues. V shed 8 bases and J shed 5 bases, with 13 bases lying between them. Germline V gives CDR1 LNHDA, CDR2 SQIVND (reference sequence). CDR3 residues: CASGGQPYQPQHF. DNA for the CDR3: TGTGCCAGTGGAGGACAGCCATATCAGCCCCAGCATTTT.

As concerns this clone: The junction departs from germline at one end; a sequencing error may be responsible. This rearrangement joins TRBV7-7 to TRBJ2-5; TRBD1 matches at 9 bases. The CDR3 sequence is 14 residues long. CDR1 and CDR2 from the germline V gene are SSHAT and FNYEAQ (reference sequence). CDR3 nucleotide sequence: TGTGCTAGCAGCCCTCCGGGACAGGGTGTTCATTTGTACTTC. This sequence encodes CASSPPGQGVHLYF. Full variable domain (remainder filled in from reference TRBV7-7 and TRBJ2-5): GAGVSQSPRYKVTKRGQDVTLRCDPISSHATLYWYQQALGQGPEFLTYFNYEAQPDKSGLPSDRFSAERPEGSISTLTIQRTEQRDSAMYRCASSPPGQGVHLYFGPGTRLLVL.

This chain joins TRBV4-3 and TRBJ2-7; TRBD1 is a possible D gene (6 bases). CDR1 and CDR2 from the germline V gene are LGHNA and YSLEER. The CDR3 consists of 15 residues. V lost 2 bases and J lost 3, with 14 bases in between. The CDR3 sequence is CASSQREGHFYEQYF. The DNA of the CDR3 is TGCGCCAGCAGCCAAAGAGAGGGACACTTCTACGAGCAGTACTTC.

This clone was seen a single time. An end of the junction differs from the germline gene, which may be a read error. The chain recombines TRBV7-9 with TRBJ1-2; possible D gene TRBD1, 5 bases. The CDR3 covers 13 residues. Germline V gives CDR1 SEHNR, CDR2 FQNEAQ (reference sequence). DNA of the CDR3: TGTTCCAGCCTAAGGGGCAGCAACTATGGCTACACCTTC. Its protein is CSSLRGSNYGYTF.

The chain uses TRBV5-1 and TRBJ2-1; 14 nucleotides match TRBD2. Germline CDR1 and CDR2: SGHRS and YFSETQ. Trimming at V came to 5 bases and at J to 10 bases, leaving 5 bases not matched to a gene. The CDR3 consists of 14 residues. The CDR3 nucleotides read TGCGCCAGCAGGACTAGCGGGAGGGCTCAGGAGCAGTTCTTC. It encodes CASRTSGRAQEQFF.

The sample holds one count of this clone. This CDR3 reads CASSQFPNSGPLAYEQYF. The CDR3 DNA reads as TGCGCCAGCAGCCAATTCCCGAATAGCGGTCCGTTAGCCTACGAGCAGTACTTC. The chain joins TRBV4-1 to TRBJ2-7; a weak D match, TRBD2 (6 bases). Between the trimmed V and J ends, which lost 2 bases and 2 bases, there was a span of 22 bases. There are 18 residues in the CDR3. Germline CDR1 MGHRA, CDR2 YSYEKL.

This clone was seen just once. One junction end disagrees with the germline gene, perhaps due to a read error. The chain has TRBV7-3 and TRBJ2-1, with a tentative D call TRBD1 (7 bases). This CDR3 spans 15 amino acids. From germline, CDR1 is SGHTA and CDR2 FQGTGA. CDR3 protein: CSSSLAQGGYNEQFF. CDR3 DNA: TGTTCCAGCAGCTTAGCGCAGGGGGGCTACAATGAGCAGTTCTTC.

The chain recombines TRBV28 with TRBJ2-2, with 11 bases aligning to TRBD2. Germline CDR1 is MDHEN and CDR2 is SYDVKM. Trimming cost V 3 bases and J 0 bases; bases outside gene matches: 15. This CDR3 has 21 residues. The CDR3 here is CASSFPSSPGTSGANTGELFF. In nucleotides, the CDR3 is TGTGCCAGCAGTTTCCCTTCTTCCCCCGGGACTAGCGGCGCGAACACCGGGGAGCTGTTTTTT.

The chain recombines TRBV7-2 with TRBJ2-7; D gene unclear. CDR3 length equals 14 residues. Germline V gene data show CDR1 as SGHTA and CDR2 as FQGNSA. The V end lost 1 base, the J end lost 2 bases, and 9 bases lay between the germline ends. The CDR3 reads CASSLVARTYEQYF. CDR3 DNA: TGTGCCAGCAGCTTAGTAGCCAGAACCTACGAGCAGTACTTC.

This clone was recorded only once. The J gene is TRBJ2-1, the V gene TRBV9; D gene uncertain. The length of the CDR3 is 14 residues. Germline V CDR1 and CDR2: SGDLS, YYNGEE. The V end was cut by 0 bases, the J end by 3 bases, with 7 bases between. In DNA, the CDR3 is TGTGCCAGCAGCGTAGCTGGCCACTACAATGAGCAGTTCTTC. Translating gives CASSVAGHYNEQFF. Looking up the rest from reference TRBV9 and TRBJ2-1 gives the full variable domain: DSGVTQTPKHLITATGQRVTLRCSPRSGDLSVYWYQQSLDQGLQFLIQYYNGEERAKGNILERFSAQQFPDLHSELNLSSLELGDSALYFCASSVAGHYNEQFFGPGTRLTVL.

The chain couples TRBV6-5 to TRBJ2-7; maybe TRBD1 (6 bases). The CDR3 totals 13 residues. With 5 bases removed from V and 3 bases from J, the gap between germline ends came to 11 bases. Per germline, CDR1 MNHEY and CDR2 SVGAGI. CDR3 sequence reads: CASSTRTDYEQYF. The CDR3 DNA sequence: TGTGCCAGCAGTACGAGGACAGACTACGAGCAGTACTTC.

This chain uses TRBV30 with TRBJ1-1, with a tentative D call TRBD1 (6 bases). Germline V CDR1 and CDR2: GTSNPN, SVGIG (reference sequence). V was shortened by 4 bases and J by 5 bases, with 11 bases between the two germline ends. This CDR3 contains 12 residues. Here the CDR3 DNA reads TGTGCCTGGAAAACAGGGATTACTGAAGCTTTCTTT. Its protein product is CAWKTGITEAFF.

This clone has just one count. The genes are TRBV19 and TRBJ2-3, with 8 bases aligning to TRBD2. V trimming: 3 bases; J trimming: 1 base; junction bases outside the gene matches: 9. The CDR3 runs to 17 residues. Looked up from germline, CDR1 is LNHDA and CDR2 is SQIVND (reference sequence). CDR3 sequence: CASSILSSGFGTDTQYF. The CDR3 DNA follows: TGTGCCAGTAGTATCCTCTCTAGCGGGTTTGGCACAGATACGCAGTATTTT.

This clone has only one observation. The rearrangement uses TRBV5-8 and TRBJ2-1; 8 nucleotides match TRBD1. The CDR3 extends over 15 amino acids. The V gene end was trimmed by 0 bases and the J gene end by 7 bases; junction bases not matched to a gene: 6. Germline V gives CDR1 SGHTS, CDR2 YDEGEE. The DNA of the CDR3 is TGTGCCAGCAGCTTGGCCCCAGGGGGCCGTAATGAGCAGTTCTTC. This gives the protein CASSLAPGGRNEQFF.

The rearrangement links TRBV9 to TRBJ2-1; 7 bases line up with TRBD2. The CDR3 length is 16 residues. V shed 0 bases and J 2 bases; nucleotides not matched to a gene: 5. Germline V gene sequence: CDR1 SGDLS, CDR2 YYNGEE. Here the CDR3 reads CASSVEGLAAYNEQFF. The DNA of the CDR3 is TGTGCCAGCAGCGTAGAAGGGCTAGCGGCCTACAATGAGCAGTTCTTC. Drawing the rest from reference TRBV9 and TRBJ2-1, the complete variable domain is DSGVTQTPKHLITATGQRVTLRCSPRSGDLSVYWYQQSLDQGLQFLIQYYNGEERAKGNILERFSAQQFPDLHSELNLSSLELGDSALYFCASSVEGLAAYNEQFFGPGTRLTVL.

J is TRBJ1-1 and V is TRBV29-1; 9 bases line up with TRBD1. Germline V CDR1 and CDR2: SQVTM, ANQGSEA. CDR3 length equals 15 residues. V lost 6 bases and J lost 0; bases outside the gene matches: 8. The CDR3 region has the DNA TGCAGCGTCGGACAGGGGTGGGGTATGAACACTGAAGCTTTCTTT. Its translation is CSVGQGWGMNTEAFF. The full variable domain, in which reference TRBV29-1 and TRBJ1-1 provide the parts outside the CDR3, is SAVISQKPSRDICQRGTSLTIQCQVDSQVTMMFWYRQQPGQSLTLIATANQGSEATYESGFVIDKFPISRPNLTFSTLTVSNMSPEDSSIYLCSVGQGWGMNTEAFFGQGTRLTVV.

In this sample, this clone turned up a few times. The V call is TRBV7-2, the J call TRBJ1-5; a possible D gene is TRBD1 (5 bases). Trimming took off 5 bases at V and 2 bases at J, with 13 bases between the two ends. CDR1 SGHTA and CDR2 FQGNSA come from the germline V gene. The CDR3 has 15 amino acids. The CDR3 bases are TGTGCCAGCAGCCCGTTAGGGGTCGGCAATCAGCCCCAGCATTTT. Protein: CASSPLGVGNQPQHF.

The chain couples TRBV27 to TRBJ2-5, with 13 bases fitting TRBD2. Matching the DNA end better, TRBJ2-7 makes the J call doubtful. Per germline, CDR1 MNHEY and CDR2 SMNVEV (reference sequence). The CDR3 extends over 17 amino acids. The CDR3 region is CASSLSTSGRARYEQYF. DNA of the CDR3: TGTGCCAGCAGTTTATCAACTAGCGGGAGGGCCCGGTACGAGCAGTACTTC.

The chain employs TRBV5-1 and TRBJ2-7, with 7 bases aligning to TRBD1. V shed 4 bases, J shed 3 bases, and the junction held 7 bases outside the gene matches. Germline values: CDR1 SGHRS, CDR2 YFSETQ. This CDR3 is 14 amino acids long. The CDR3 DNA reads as TGCGCCAGCAGCCCCGGGGACAGCCACTACGAGCAGTACTTC. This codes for CASSPGDSHYEQYF.

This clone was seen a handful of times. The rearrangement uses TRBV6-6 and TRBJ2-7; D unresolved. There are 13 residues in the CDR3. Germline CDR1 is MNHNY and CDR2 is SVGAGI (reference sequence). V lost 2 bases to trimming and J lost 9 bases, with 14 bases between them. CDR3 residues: CASSYRAAPGQYF. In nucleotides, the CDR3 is TGTGCCAGCAGTTACCGTGCAGCCCCGGGGCAGTACTTC.

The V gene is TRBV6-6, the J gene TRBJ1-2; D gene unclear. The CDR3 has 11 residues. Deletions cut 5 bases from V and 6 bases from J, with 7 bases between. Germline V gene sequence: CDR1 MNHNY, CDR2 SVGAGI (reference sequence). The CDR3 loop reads CASSPGDGYTF. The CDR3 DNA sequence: TGTGCCAGCAGTCCCGGGGATGGCTACACCTTC.

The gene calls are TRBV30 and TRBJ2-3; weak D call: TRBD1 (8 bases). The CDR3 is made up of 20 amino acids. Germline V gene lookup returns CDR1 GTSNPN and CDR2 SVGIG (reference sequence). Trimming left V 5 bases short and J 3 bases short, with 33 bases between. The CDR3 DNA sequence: TGTGCCTGGCACTTTCCTGACAGGGGACGGATCCGGGGGGATACAGATACGCAGTATTTT. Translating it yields CAWHFPDRGRIRGDTDTQYF.

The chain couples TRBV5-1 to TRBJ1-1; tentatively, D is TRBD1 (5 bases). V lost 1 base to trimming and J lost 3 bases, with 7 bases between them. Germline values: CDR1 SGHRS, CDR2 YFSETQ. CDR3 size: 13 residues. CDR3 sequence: CASSLTGDTEAFF. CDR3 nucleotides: TGCGCCAGCAGCTTGACGGGGGACACTGAAGCTTTCTTT.

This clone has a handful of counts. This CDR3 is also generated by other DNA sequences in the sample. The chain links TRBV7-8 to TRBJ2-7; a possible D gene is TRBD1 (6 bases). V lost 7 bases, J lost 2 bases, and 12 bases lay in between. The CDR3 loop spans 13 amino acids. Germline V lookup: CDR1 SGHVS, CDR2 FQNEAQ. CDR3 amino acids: CASNQGPAYEQYF. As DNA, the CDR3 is TGTGCCAGCAACCAGGGGCCGGCCTACGAGCAGTACTTC.

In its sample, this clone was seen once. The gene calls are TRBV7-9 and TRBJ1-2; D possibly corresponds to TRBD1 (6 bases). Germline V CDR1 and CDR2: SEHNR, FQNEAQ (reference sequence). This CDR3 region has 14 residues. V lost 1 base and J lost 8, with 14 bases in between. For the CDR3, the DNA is TGTGCCAGCAGCTTAGTTCTAGGGGGAGAAGGCTACACCTTC. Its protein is CASSLVLGGEGYTF.

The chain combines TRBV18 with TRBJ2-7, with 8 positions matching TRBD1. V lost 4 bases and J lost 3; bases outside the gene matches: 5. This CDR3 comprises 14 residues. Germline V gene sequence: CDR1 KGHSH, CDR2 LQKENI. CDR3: CASSLGTGVYEQYF. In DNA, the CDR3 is TGTGCCAGCTCACTAGGGACAGGAGTCTACGAGCAGTACTTC. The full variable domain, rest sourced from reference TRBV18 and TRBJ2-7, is NAGVMQNPRHLVRRRGQEARLRCSPMKGHSHVYWYRQLPEEGLKFMVYLQKENIIDESGMPKERFSAEFPKEGPSILRIQQVVRGDSAAYFCASSLGTGVYEQYFGPGTRLTVT.

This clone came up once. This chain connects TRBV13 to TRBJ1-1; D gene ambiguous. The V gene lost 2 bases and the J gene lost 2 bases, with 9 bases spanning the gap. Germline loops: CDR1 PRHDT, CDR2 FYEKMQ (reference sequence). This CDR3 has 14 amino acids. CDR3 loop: CASSLFGSNTEAFF. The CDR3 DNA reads TGTGCCAGCAGCTTATTCGGGAGTAACACTGAAGCTTTCTTT.

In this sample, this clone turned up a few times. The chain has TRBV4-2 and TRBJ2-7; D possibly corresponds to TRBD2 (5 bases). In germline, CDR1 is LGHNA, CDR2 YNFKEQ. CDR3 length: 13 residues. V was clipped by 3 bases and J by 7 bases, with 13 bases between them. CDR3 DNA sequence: TGTGCCAGCAGCCAGCGCGGAGGCGATGAGCAGTACTTC. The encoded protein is CASSQRGGDEQYF.

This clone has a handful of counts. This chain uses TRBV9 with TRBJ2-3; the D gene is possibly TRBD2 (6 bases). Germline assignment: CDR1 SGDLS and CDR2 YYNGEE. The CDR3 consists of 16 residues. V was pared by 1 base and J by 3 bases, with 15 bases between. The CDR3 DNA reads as TGTGCCAGCAGCGTAAACGGGGGAGTTGGTACAGATACGCAGTATTTT. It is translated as CASSVNGGVGTDTQYF.